The clone carrying this T cell receptor (beta chain) came up a few times. What it binds is unknown. The source of the sample is a study of blood T cells in healthy people across ages. Together with a sample-barcoded 5' primer, a J-beta primer mix was included in a second PCR lasting roughly 6 to 12 cycles. TCRdb called the 5' RACE reads again in MiXCR, with one record for every CDR3 protein. The sample lists roughly 860,000 distinct CDR3 sequences, 60% to 80% seen once, with roughly a quarter in the top ten. Trimming removed 6 bases from V and 4 bases from J, with 8 bases in between. The CDR3 is made up of 13 amino acids. Germline assignment: CDR1 KGHDR and CDR2 SFDVKD. Study-wide findings and caveats: TCR beta diversity was tightly associated with the proportion of naive T cells. More naive CD4+ cells and higher diversity were found in long-lived than in aged donors.

Sequencing used blood. This clonotype was obtained from a man under 40 in good health. This rearrangement joins TRBV24-1 to TRBJ2-2; D gene unclear. CDR3 bases: TGTGCCACCAGTTCTGAGATCACCGGGGAGCTGTTTTTT. The encoded protein is CATSSEITGELFF.